Shown below are 23 T cell receptor beta chains from a single sample sequenced in a study of cytomegalovirus exposure and HLA in healthy donors. Here immunoSEQ multiplex PCR was the method, and the copy in TCRdb shows in-frame clones only, minus some. Among 150,000 to 200,000 clones listed, 86% were seen once. Sequencing used PBMCs. The receptors here all came from a woman aged 25 to 39 in good health and CMV-seronegative.

This clone was observed a handful of times. The J gene is TRBJ2-7, the V gene TRBV7-8; 10 bases are shared with TRBD1. There are 17 residues in the CDR3. The J segment lost 1 base and the V segment lost 5 bases, leaving 11 bases of the junction unmatched. In germline, CDR1 is SGHVS, CDR2 FQNEAQ. The CDR3 sequence is CASSGELGTGVSYEQYF. CDR3 DNA sequence: TGTGCCAGCAGCGGGGAACTAGGGACAGGGGTTTCCTACGAGCAGTACTTC.

The rearrangement uses TRBV5-1 and TRBJ2-1, with TRBD1 matching over 9 bases. The CDR3 totals 16 residues. V shed 0 bases and J 4 bases; nucleotides not matched to a gene: 5. Germline V gene sequence: CDR1 SGHRS, CDR2 YFSETQ. CDR3 in amino acids: CASSLGGTGRYNEQFF. DNA of the CDR3: TGCGCCAGCAGCTTGGGGGGGACAGGGAGGTACAATGAGCAGTTCTTC.

This CDR3 is CSATPGGAEAFF. DNA for the CDR3: TGCAGCGCGACGCCGGGGGGGGCTGAAGCTTTCTTT. The J gene is TRBJ1-1, the V gene TRBV29-1; D is perhaps TRBD1 (5 bases). This CDR3 has 12 amino acids. Germline CDR1 reads SQVTM; CDR2 reads ANQGSEA. Trimming removed 7 bases from V and 6 bases from J, with 15 bases in between.

This rearrangement joins TRBV9 to TRBJ1-2; no firm D call. CDR3 length: 12 amino acids. V dropped 2 bases and J dropped 2 bases, with 4 bases sitting between them. Germline V gene sequence: CDR1 SGDLS, CDR2 YYNGEE. The CDR3 DNA is TGTGCCAGCAGCGTGCAGAACTATGGCTACACCTTC. This sequence encodes CASSVQNYGYTF. Based on the CDR3 plus reference TRBV9 and TRBJ1-2, the full variable domain is DSGVTQTPKHLITATGQRVTLRCSPRSGDLSVYWYQQSLDQGLQFLIQYYNGEERAKGNILERFSAQQFPDLHSELNLSSLELGDSALYFCASSVQNYGYTFGSGTRLTVV.

The chain recombines TRBV9 with TRBJ2-5, with 13 bases aligning to TRBD2. This CDR3 spans 16 amino acids. CDR1 and CDR2 from the germline V gene are SGDLS and YYNGEE. With V trimmed by 3 bases and J by 4 bases, 6 bases remained unmatched. The CDR3 nucleotides are TGTGCCAGCAGCGCCAACCGACTAGCGGGGGGAGAGACCCAGTACTTC. Its translation: CASSANRLAGGETQYF.

The chain joins TRBV4-2 to TRBJ2-7; D might be TRBD1 or TRBD2, each matching 7 bases. Germline V lookup: CDR1 LGHNA, CDR2 YNFKEQ. Trimming shortened V by 3 bases and J by 3 bases, and 18 bases separated the two germline ends. The CDR3 runs 16 residues. The DNA of the CDR3 is TGTGCCAGCAGCCAGACCAGGGGGGGGAGTGGCTACGAGCAGTACTTC. Translation: CASSQTRGGSGYEQYF.

The chain recombines TRBV7-3 with TRBJ2-3; D ambiguous. This CDR3 is 15 amino acids long. CDR1 SGHTA and CDR2 FQGTGA come from the germline V gene. Trimming pared 3 bases from V and 0 bases from J, leaving 10 bases between. CDR3 amino acids: CASSFAQTSTDTQYF. The CDR3 DNA reads as TGTGCCAGCAGCTTTGCCCAGACTAGCACAGATACGCAGTATTTT.

This chain joins TRBV6-1 and TRBJ1-2, with 7 bases that match TRBD1. The CDR3 sequence is 14 residues long. After removal of 6 bases from V and 4 bases from J, the junction contained 8 bases not matched to a gene. Per the germline V gene, CDR1 is MNHNS and CDR2 is SASEGT. For the CDR3, the DNA is TGTGCCAGCAGAACGACAGGGACTCGCTATGGCTACACCTTC. Its translation: CASRTTGTRYGYTF.

The CDR3 reads CASSQLAGPYNEQFF. The CDR3 region has the DNA TGTGCCAGCAGTCAACTAGCGGGACCCTACAATGAGCAGTTCTTC. The rearrangement joins TRBV27 to TRBJ2-1; 10 nucleotides align to TRBD2. The ends lost 5 bases at V and 2 bases at J; junction bases unmatched: 3. Germline V gives CDR1 MNHEY, CDR2 SMNVEV (reference sequence). The CDR3 runs 15 residues.

The chain has TRBV11-2 and TRBJ1-1, with 9 bases aligning to TRBD1. The CDR3 extends over 14 amino acids. The germline CDR1 and CDR2 sequences are SGHAT and FQNNGV. The ends lost 5 bases at V and 5 bases at J; junction bases unmatched: 6. The CDR3 spells CASSPTGGLTEAFF. For the CDR3, the DNA is TGTGCCAGCAGCCCCACAGGGGGCTTGACTGAAGCTTTCTTT. Supplemented by reference TRBV11-2 and TRBJ1-1, the full variable domain reads EAGVAQSPRYKIIEKRQSVAFWCNPISGHATLYWYQQILGQGPKLLIQFQNNGVVDDSQLPKDRFSAERLKGVDSTLKIQPAKLEDSAVYLCASSPTGGLTEAFFGQGTRLTVV.

The V gene is TRBV6-1, the J gene TRBJ1-5, with 11 bases lining up with TRBD1. V shed 4 bases and J 0 bases; nucleotides not matched to a gene: 5. The length of the CDR3 is 17 residues. From germline, CDR1 is MNHNS and CDR2 SASEGT. The CDR3 nucleotides are TGTGCCAGCAGTGGCTGGGGACAGGGGGATAGCAATCAGCCCCAGCATTTT. Amino acids: CASSGWGQGDSNQPQHF.

The chain recombines TRBV18 with TRBJ2-1; the D gene is possibly TRBD2 (5 bases). The CDR3 loop spans 15 amino acids. Germline CDR1 KGHSH, CDR2 LQKENI. The V gene lost 0 bases and the J gene lost 7 bases, with 13 bases spanning the gap. CDR3 coding DNA: TGTGCCAGCTCACCACCGGTGGGCAGAGGGAATGAGCAGTTCTTC. Amino acid sequence: CASSPPVGRGNEQFF. Full variable domain (remainder filled in from reference TRBV18 and TRBJ2-1): NAGVMQNPRHLVRRRGQEARLRCSPMKGHSHVYWYRQLPEEGLKFMVYLQKENIIDESGMPKERFSAEFPKEGPSILRIQQVVRGDSAAYFCASSPPVGRGNEQFFGPGTRLTVL.

The chain joins TRBV5-5 to TRBJ1-5; no reliable D call. V lost 1 base and J 5 bases, leaving 10 bases between the germline ends. The CDR3 has 14 amino acids. Germline V CDR1 and CDR2: SGHKS, YYEKEE (reference sequence). The CDR3: CASSLSPWDQPQHF. The CDR3 coding sequence is TGTGCCAGCAGCTTGTCGCCTTGGGATCAGCCCCAGCATTTT.

This chain joins TRBV5-1 and TRBJ1-5; maybe TRBD1 (6 bases). The CDR3 runs 14 residues. Germline values: CDR1 SGHRS, CDR2 YFSETQ. The V and J ends lost 0 bases and 8 bases respectively, with 12 bases between them. For the CDR3, the DNA is TGCGCCAGCAGCTTGGCCACAGGGTTTGAGCCCCAGCATTTT. Its translation is CASSLATGFEPQHF.

This chain joins TRBV6-5 and TRBJ1-2; D is unresolved. Germline V lookup: CDR1 MNHEY, CDR2 SVGAGI. With 6 bases removed from V and 2 bases from J, the gap between germline ends came to 16 bases. This CDR3 spans 15 amino acids. CDR3 sequence (DNA): TGTGCCAGCAGCCAAGTCGGACCGACGAACTATGGCTACACCTTC. The encoded protein is CASSQVGPTNYGYTF.

CDR3 sequence (DNA): TGTGCCAGCAGTCGTAACCCGGGACAGAACTACGAGCAGTACTTC. It is translated as CASSRNPGQNYEQYF. The rearrangement links TRBV7-6 to TRBJ2-7; TRBD1 matches at 7 bases. Germline V lookup: CDR1 SGHVS, CDR2 FNYEAQ. With V trimmed by 6 bases and J by 3 bases, 11 bases remained unmatched. CDR3 length equals 15 residues.

The chain has TRBV5-5 and TRBJ2-5; D is possibly TRBD1 or TRBD2 (5 bases each). V was clipped by 4 bases and J by 1 base, with 8 bases between them. Per the germline V gene, CDR1 is SGHKS and CDR2 is YYEKEE (reference sequence). This CDR3 is 13 amino acids long. Here the CDR3 reads CASSQGPQETQYF. The DNA of the CDR3 is TGTGCCAGCAGCCAGGGACCCCAAGAGACCCAGTACTTC. The full variable domain, with the rest looked up from reference TRBV5-5 and TRBJ2-5, is DAGVTQSPTHLIKTRGQQVTLRCSPISGHKSVSWYQQVLGQGPQFIFQYYEKEERGRGNFPDRFSARQFPNYSSELNVNALLLGDSALYLCASSQGPQETQYFGPGTRLLVL.

The V gene is TRBV11-2, the J gene TRBJ1-2; possibly TRBD1 for D (6 bases). CDR1 is SGHAT and CDR2 is FQNNGV in the germline V gene. The CDR3 runs 14 residues. The V end was cut by 2 bases, the J end by 13 bases, with 20 bases between. CDR3 protein: CASSLKGPGAGVTF. The CDR3 bases are TGTGCCAGCAGCTTAAAGGGCCCGGGAGCAGGGGTCACCTTC.

The chain couples TRBV7-9 to TRBJ1-1, with 9 bases fitting TRBD1. CDR3 size: 13 residues. Germline V gene data show CDR1 as SEHNR and CDR2 as FQNEAQ (reference sequence). Trimming cost V 2 bases and J 11 bases; bases outside gene matches: 6. The CDR3 loop is CASSLRQGGRAFF. The CDR3 coding sequence is TGTGCCAGCAGCTTAAGACAGGGGGGCCGGGCTTTCTTT.

The genes are TRBV15 and TRBJ2-4, with 8 bases matching TRBD1. With V trimmed by 4 bases and J by 9 bases, 11 bases remained unmatched. The CDR3 contains 15 residues. The germline gives CDR1 LNHNV, CDR2 YYDKDF (reference sequence). CDR3 nucleotides: TGTGCCACCAGCATAAAGGTGACAGGGGAGAGCATTCAGTACTTC. Amino acids: CATSIKVTGESIQYF.

The rearrangement joins TRBV29-1 to TRBJ1-3; tentatively, D is TRBD1 (6 bases). Per germline, CDR1 SQVTM and CDR2 ANQGSEA. V gave up 7 bases and J gave up 4 bases, with 8 bases separating them. The CDR3 totals 11 residues. Here the CDR3 reads CSGQEGNTIYF. As DNA, the CDR3 is TGCAGCGGACAGGAGGGAAACACCATATATTTT.

The gene calls are TRBV2 and TRBJ1-2; tentatively, D is TRBD1 (6 bases). The CDR3 covers 15 residues. Germline V gene sequence: CDR1 SNHLY, CDR2 FYNNEI. The V and J ends lost 7 bases and 5 bases respectively, with 20 bases between them. Here the CDR3 DNA reads TGTGCCAGCATTCAAGAGTCGGGGACAATTTATGGCTACACCTTC. The encoded protein is CASIQESGTIYGYTF.

This clone has only a few counts. This chain joins TRBV7-9 and TRBJ2-7; a weak D match, TRBD2 (6 bases). This CDR3 has 14 amino acids. Germline values: CDR1 SEHNR, CDR2 FQNEAQ (reference sequence). With 5 bases removed from V and 3 bases from J, the gap between germline ends came to 14 bases. Here the CDR3 reads CASSSSSAGYEQYF. The CDR3 DNA reads TGTGCCAGCAGCAGTTCTAGCGCGGGCTACGAGCAGTACTTC.